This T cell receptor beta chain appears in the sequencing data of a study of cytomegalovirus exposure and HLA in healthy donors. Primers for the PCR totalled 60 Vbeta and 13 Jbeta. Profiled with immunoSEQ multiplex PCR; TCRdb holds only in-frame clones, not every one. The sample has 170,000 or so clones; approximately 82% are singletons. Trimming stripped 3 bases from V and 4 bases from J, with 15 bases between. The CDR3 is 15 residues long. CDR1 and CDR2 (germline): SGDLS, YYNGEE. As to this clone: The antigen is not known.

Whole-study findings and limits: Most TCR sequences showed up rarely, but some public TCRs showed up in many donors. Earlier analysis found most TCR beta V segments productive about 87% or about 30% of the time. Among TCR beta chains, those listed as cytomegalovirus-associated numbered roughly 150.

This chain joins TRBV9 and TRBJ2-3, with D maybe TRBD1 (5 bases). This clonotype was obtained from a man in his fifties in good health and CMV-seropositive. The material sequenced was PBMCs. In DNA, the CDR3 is TGTGCCAGCAGCGCGGAAGGGGTTTACGCAGATACGCAGTATTTT. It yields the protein CASSAEGVYADTQYF.